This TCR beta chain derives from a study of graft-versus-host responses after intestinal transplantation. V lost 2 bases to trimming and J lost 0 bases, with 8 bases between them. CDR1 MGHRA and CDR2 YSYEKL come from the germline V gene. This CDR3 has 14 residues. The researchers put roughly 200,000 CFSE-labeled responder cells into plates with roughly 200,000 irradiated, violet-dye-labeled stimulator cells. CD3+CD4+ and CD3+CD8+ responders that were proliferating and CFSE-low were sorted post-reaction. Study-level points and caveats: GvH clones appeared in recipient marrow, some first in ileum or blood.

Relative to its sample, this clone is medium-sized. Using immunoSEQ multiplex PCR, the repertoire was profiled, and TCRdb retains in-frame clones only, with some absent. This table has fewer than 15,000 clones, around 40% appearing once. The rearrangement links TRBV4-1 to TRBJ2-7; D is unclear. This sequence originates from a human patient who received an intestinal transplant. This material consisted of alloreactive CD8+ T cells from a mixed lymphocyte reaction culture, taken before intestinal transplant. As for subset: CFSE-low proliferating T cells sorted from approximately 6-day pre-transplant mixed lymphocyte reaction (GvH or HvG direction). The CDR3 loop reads CASSQLASSYEQYF. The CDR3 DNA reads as TGCGCCAGCAGCCAACTGGCCAGCTCCTACGAGCAGTACTTC.